This T cell receptor (beta chain) was found in a study of CD8+ T cells in alopecia areata. Study-wide results and caveats: Sequencing of scalp tissue also captures the resident alphabeta T cells of normal skin.

Extracted RNA was reverse transcribed into cDNA, the sequencing template. Sequenced by immunoSEQ multiplex PCR; TCRdb stores in-frame clones only, minus some. The table includes approximately 82,000 clones, 51% detected once. Germline loops: CDR1 MGHRA, CDR2 YSYEKL. V was trimmed by 3 bases and J by 5 bases, leaving 11 bases between them. This CDR3 contains 14 residues. Comments on this clone: The antigen is unknown.

Specimen: NKG2D-high CD8+ T cells sorted from blood. The TCR was taken from a human donor with alopecia areata. V and J are TRBV4-1 and TRBJ1-5; a possible D gene is TRBD1 (6 bases). The CDR3 DNA follows: TGCGCCAGCAGCCAGGGGGGGGCCGATCAGCCCCAGCATTTT. This sequence encodes CASSQGGADQPQHF.